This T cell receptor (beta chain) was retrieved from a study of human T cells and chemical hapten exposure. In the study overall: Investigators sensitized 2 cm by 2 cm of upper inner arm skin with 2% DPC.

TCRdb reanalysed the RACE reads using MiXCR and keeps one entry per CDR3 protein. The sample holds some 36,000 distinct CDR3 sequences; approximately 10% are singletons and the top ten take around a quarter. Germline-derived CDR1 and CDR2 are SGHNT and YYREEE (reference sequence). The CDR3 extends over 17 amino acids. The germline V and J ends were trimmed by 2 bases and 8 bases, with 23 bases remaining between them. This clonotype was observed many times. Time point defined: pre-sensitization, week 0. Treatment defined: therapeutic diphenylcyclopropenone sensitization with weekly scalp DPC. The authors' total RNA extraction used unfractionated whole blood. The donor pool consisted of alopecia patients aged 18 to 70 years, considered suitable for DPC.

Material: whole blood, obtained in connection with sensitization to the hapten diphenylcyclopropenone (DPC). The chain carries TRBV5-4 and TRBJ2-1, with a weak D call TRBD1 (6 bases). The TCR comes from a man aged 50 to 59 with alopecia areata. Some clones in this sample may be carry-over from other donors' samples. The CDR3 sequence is CASSFKLGDTPWDEQFF. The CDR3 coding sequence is TGTGCCAGCAGCTTTAAATTAGGGGACACCCCGTGGGATGAGCAGTTCTTC. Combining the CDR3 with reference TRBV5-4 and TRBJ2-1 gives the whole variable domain ETGVTQSPTHLIKTRGQQVTLRCSSQSGHNTVSWYQQALGQGPQFIFQYYREEENGRGNFPPRFSGLQFPNYSSELNVNALELDDSALYLCASSFKLGDTPWDEQFFGPGTRLTVL.